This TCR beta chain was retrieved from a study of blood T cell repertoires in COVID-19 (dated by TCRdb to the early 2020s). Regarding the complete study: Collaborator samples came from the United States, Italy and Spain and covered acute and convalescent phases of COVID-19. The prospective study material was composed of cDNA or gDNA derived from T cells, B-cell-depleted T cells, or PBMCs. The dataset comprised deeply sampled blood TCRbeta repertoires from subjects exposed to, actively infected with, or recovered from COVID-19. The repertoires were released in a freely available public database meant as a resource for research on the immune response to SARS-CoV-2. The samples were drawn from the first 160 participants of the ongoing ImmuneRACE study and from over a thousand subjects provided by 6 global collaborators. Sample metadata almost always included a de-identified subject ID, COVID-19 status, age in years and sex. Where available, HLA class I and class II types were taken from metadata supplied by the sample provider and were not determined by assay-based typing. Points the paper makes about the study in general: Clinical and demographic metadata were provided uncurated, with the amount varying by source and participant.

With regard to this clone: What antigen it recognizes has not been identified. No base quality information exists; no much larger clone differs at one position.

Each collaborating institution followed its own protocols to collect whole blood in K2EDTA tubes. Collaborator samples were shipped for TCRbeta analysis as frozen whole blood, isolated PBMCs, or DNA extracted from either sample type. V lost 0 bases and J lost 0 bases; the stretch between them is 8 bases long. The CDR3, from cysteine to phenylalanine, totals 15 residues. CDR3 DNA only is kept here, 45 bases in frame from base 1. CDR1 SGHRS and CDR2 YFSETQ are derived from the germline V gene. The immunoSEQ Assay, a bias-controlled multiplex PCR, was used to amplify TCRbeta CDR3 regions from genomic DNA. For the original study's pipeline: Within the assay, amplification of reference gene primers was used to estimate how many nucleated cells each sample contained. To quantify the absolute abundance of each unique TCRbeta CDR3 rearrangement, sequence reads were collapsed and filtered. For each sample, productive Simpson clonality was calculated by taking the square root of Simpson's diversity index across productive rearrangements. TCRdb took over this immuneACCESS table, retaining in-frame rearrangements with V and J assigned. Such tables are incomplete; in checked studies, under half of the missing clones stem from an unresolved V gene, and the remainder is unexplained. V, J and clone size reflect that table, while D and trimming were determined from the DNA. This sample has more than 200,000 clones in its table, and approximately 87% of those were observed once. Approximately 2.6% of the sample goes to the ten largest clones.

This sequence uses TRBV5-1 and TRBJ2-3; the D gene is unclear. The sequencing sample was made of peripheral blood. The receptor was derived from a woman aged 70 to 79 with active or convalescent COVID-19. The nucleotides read TGCGCCAGCAGCTTGGGGTATACTAGCACAGATACGCAGTATTTT. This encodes CASSLGYTSTDTQYF.